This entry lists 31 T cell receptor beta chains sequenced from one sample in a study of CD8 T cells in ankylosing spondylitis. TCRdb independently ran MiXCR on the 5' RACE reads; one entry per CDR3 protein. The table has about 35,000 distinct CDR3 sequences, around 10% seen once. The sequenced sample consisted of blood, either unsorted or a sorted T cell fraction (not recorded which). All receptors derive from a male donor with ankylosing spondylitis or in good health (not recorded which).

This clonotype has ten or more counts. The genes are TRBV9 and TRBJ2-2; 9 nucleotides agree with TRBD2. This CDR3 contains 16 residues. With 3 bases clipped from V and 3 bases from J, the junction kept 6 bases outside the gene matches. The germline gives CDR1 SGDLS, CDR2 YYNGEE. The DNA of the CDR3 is TGTGCCAGCAGCGGTAGCGGGAGAGTCGACACCGGGGAGCTGTTTTTT. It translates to CASSGSGRVDTGELFF. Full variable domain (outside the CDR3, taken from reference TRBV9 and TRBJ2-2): DSGVTQTPKHLITATGQRVTLRCSPRSGDLSVYWYQQSLDQGLQFLIQYYNGEERAKGNILERFSAQQFPDLHSELNLSSLELGDSALYFCASSGSGRVDTGELFFGEGSRLTVL.

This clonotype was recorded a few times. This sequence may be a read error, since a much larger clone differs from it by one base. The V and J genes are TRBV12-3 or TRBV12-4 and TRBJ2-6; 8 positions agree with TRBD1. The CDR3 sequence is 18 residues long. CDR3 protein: CTSRHGQGLKSGANVLTF. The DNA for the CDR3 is TGTACCAGCAGACACGGACAGGGTTTGAAATCTGGGGCCAACGTCCTGACTTTC.

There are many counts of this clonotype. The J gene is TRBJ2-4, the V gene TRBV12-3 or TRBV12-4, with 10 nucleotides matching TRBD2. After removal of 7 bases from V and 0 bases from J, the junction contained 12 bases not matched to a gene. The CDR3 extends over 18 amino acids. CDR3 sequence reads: CASTPGLAKFRAKNIQYF. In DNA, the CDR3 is TGTGCCAGCACCCCGGGACTAGCGAAATTCCGAGCCAAAAACATTCAGTACTTC.

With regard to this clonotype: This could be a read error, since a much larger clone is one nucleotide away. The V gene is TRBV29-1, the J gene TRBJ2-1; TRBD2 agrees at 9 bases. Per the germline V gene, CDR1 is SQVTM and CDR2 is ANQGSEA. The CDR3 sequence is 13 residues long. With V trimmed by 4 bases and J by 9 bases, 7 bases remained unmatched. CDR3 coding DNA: TGCAGCGTTGCGAGCGGGAGGACCCTTGAGCAGTTCTTC. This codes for CSVASGRTLEQFF.

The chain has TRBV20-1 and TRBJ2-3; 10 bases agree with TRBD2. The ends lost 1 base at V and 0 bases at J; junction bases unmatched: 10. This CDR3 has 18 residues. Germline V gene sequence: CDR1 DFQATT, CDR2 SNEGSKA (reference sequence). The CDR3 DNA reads TGCAGTGCTAGAGCTCAGGGACTAGCGAACCCTAGCACAGATACGCAGTATTTT. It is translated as CSARAQGLANPSTDTQYF.

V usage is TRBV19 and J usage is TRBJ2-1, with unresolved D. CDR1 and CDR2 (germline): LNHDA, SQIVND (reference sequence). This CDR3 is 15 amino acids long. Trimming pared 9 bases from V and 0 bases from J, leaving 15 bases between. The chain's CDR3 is CASKPGWGSYNEQFF. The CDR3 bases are TGTGCCAGCAAGCCCGGATGGGGCTCCTACAATGAGCAGTTCTTC.

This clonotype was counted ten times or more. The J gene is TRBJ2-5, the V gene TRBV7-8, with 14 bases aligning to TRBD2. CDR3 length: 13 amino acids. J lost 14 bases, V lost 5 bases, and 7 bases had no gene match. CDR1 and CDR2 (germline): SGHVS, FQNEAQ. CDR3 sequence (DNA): TGTGCCAGCAGCCAGGGACTAGCGGGGGAAAGCTACTTC. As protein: CASSQGLAGESYF.

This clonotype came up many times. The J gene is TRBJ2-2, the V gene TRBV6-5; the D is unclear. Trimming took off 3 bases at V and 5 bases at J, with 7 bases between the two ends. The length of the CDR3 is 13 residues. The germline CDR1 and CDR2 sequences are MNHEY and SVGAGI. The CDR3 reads CASSYLVTGELFF. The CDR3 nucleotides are TGTGCCAGCAGTTATTTAGTTACCGGGGAGCTGTTTTTT.

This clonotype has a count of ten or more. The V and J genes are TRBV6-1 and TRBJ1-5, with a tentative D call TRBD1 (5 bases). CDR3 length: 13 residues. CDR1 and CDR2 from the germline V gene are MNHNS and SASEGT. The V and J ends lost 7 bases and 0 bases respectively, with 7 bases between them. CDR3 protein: CASMGDSNQPQHF. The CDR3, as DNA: TGTGCCAGCATGGGGGATAGCAATCAGCCCCAGCATTTT.

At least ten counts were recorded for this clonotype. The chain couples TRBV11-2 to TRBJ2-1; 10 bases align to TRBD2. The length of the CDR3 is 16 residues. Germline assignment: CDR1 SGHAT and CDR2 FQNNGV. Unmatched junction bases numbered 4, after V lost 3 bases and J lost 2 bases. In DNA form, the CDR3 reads TGTGCCAGCAGCTTTGGAGCGGGAGGGCCCTACAATGAGCAGTTCTTC. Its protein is CASSFGAGGPYNEQFF.

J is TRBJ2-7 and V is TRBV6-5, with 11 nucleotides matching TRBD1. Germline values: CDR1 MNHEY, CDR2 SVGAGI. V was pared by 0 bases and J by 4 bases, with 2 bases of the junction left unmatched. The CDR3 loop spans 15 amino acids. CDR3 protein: CASSYSDRGLYEQYF. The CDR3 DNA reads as TGTGCCAGCAGTTACTCGGACAGGGGGCTGTACGAGCAGTACTTC.

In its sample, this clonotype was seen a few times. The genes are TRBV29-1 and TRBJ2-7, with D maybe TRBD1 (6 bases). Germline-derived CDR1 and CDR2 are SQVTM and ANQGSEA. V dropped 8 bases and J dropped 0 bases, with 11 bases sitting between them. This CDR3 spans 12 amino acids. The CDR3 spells CSTWDNSYEQYF. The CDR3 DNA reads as TGCAGCACATGGGACAACTCCTACGAGCAGTACTTC.

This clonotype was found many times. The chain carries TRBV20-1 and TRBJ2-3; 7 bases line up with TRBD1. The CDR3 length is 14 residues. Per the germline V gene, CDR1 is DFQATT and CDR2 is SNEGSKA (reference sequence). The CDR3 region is CSRGGRADGDTQYF. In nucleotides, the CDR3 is TGCAGCCGAGGGGGCAGGGCGGATGGAGATACGCAGTATTTT.

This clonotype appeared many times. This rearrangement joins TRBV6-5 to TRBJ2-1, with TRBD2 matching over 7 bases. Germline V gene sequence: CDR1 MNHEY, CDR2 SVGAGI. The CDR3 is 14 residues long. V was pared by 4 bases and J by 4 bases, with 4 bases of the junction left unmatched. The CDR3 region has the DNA TGTGCCAGCAGTTTGGGGGGGGGTTACAATGAGCAGTTCTTC. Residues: CASSLGGGYNEQFF.

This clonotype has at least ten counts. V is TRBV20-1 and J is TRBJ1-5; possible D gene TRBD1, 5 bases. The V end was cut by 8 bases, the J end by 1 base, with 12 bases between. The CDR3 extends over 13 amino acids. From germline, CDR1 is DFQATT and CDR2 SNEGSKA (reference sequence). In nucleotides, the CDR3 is TGCAGTTCGGGACGCCACAGCAATCAGCCCCAGCATTTT. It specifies CSSGRHSNQPQHF.

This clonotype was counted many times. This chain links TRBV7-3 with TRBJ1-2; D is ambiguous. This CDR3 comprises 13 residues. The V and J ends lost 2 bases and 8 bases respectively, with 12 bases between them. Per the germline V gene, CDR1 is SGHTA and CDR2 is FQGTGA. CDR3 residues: CASSLGRDGGYTF. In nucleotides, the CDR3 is TGTGCCAGCAGCTTAGGGAGGGATGGGGGCTACACCTTC.

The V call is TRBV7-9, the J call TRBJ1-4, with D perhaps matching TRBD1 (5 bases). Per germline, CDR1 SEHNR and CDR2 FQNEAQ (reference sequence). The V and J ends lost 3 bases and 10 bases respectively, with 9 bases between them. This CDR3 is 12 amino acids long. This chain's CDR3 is CASSFRQGKLFF. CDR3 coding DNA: TGTGCCAGCAGCTTCAGGCAGGGAAAACTGTTTTTT.

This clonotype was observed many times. The CDR3 is CASSSKGLGADTQYF. Written as DNA, the CDR3 is TGTGCCAGCAGTTCCAAAGGACTAGGAGCAGATACGCAGTATTTT. The rearrangement links TRBV6-5 to TRBJ2-3; TRBD2 matches 7 bases. CDR3 size: 15 residues. CDR1 MNHEY and CDR2 SVGAGI come from the germline V gene. Trimming took 4 bases from V and 4 from J; bases not matched to a gene: 8.

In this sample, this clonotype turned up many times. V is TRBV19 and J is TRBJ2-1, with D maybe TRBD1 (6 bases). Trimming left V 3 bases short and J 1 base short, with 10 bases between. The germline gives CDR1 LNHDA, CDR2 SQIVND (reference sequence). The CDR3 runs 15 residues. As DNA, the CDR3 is TGTGCCAGTAGTATCCCGGGACATTCCTACAATGAGCAGTTCTTC. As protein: CASSIPGHSYNEQFF.

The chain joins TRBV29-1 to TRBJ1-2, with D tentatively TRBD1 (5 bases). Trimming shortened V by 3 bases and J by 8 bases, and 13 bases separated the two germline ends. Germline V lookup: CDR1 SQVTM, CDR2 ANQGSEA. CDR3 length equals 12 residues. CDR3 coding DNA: TGCAGCGTTGACAGGGAATCCTTAGGCTACACCTTC. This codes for CSVDRESLGYTF.

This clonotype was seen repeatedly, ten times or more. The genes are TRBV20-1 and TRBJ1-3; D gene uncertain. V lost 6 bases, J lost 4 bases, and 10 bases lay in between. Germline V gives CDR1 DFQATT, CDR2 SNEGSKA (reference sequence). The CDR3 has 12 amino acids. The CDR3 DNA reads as TGCAGTGCCACGGACCTGGGAAACACCATATATTTT. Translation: CSATDLGNTIYF.

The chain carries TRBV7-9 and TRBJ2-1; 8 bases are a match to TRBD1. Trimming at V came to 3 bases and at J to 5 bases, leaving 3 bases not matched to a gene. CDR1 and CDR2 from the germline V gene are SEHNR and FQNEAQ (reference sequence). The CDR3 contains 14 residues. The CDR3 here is CASSFLDRDNEQFF. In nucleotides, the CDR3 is TGTGCCAGCAGCTTCCTGGACAGGGACAATGAGCAGTTCTTC.

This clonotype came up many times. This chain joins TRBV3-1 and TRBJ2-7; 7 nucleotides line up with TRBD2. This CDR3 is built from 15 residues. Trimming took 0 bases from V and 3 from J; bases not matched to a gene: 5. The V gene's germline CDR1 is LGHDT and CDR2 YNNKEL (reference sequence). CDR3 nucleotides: TGTGCCAGCAGCCAAGACCGGGGGGATTACTACGAGCAGTACTTC. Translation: CASSQDRGDYYEQYF.

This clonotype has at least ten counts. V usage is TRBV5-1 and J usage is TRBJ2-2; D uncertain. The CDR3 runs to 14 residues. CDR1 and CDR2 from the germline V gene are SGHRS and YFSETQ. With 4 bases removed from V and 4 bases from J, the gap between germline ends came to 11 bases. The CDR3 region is CASSPKSATGELFF. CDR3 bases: TGCGCCAGCAGCCCGAAATCGGCCACCGGGGAGCTGTTTTTT.

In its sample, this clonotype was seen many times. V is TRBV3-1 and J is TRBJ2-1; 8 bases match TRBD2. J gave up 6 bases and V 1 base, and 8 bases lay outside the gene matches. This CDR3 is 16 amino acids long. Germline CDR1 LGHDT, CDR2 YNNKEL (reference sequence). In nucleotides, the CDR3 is TGTGCCAGCAGCCAAGGGGGTAGCGGGAAGAGCAATGAGCAGTTCTTC. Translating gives CASSQGGSGKSNEQFF.

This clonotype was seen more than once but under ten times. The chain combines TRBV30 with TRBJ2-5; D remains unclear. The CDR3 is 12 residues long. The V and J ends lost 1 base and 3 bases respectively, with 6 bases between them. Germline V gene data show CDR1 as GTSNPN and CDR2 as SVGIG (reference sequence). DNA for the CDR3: TGTGCCTGGAGTGATCCAGAAGAGACCCAGTACTTC. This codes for CAWSDPEETQYF. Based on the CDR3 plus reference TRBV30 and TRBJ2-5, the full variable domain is SQTIHQWPATLVQPVGSPLSLECTVEGTSNPNLYWYRQAAGRGLQLLFYSVGIGQISSEVPQNLSASRPQDRQFILSSKKLLLSDSGFYLCAWSDPEETQYFGPGTRLLVL.

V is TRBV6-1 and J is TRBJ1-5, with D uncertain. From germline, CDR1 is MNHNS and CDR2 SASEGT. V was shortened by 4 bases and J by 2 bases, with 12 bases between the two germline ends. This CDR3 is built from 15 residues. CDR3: CASSVRFAGNQPQHF. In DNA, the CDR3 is TGTGCCAGCAGTGTCCGGTTCGCAGGCAATCAGCCCCAGCATTTT.

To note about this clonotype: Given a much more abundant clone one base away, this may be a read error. CDR3 in amino acids: CACSWGLAGGTAKNIQYF. The DNA for the CDR3 is TGTGCCTGCAGTTGGGGACTAGCGGGAGGGACAGCCAAAAACATTCAGTACTTC. The rearrangement links TRBV12-3 or TRBV12-4 to TRBJ2-4, with 16 bases lining up with TRBD2. The CDR3 totals 18 residues.

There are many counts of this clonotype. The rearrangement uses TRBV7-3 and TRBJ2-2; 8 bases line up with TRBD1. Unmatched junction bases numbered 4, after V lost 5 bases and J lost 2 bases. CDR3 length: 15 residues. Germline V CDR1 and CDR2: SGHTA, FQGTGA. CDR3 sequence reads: CASSLDRDNTGELFF. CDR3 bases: TGTGCCAGCAGCCTGGACAGGGATAACACCGGGGAGCTGTTTTTT.

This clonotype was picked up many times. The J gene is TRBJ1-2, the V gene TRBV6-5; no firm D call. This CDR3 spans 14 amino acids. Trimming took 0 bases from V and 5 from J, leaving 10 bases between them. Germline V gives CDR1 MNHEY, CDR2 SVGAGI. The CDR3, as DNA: TGTGCCAGCAGTTACTCGAATCCTCAATATGGCTACACCTTC. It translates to CASSYSNPQYGYTF.

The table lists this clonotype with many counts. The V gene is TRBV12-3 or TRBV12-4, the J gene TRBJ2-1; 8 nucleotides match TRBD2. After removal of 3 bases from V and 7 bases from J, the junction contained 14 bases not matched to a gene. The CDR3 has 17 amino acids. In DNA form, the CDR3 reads TGTGCCAGCAGTTTGACGGTCCGGGAGGGACAATCGAATGAGCAGTTCTTC. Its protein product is CASSLTVREGQSNEQFF.